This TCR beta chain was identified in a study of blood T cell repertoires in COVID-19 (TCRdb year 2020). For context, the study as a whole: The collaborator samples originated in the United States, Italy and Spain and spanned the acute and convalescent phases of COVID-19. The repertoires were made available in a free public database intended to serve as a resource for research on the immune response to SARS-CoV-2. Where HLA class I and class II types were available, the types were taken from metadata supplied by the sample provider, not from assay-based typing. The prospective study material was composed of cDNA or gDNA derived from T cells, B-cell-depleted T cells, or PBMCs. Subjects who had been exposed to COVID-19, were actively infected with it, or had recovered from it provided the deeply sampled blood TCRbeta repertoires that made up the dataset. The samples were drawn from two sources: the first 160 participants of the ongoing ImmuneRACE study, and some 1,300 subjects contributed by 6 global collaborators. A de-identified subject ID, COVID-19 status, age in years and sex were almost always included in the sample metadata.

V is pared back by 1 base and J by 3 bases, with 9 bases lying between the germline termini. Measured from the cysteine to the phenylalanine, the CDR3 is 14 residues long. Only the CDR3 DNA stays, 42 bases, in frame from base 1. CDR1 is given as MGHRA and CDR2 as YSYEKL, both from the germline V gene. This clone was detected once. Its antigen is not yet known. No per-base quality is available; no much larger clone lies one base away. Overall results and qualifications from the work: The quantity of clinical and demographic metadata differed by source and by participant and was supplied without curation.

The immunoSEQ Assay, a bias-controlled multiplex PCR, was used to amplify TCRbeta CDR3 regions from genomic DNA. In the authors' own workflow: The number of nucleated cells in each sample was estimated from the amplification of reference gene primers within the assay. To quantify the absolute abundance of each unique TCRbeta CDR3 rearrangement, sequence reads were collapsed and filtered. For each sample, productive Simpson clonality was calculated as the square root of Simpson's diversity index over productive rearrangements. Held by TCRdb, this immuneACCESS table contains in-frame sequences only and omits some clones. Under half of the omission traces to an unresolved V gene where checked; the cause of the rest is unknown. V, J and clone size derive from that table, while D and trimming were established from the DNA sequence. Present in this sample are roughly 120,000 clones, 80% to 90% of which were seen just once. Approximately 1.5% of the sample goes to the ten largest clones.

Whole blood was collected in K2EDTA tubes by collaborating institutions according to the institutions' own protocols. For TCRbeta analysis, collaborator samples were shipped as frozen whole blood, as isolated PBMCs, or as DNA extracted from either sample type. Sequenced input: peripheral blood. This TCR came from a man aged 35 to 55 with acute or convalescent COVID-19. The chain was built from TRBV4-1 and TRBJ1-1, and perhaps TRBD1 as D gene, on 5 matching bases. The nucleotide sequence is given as TGCGCCAGCAGCCAAGGGAGGGGATACACTGAAGCTTTCTTT. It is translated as CASSQGRGYTEAFF.